Detailed here is one T cell receptor beta chain. Its antigen is undetermined. These data come from a study of CD8 T cells in ankylosing spondylitis. V was cut by 8 bases and J by 4 bases, with 9 bases left in between. Germline V lookup: CDR1 MNHEY, CDR2 SVGEGT. This CDR3 comprises 13 residues. Each TCR beta library was made by quantitative 5'-RACE that incorporated molecular barcodes. TCRdb itself ran the 5' RACE reads through MiXCR, one entry per CDR3 protein. The sample consists of about 120,000 distinct CDR3 sequences, roughly an eighth of them appearing once. Whole-study findings and limits: Significant enrichment of disease-linked clones was reportedly seen in matched ankylosing spondylitis synovial fluid. Earlier studies detected some motif variants in reactive arthritis synovial fluid and blood. A TCR beta motif of 8 or 9 highly homologous variants appeared characteristic of ankylosing spondylitis blood.

This TCR was recovered from a female donor with ankylosing spondylitis or in good health (not recorded which). The genes are TRBV6-2 or TRBV6-3 and TRBJ2-6; D is undetermined. The sample taken for sequencing was blood, either unsorted or a sorted T cell fraction (not recorded which). The CDR3 sequence: CASSRTGANVLTF. CDR3 in DNA: TGTGCCAGCTCCCGTACAGGGGCCAACGTCCTGACTTTC.